This T cell receptor (beta chain) was observed in a study of naive and memory T cell subsets (dated by TCRdb to the late 2010s). Background for the entire study: An open-source, UMI-based TCR alpha and beta sequencing pipeline was applied to sorted naive and memory peripheral blood T cell subsets. The results of the functional CMV T cell responses matched the IgG serology results in every case. RNA was DNase-treated and reverse transcribed with TCR constant-region primers, mostly using SuperScript III.

The library came from UMI-ligation and nested PCR. To cover both TRBC1 and TRBC2, the beta constant-region primer consisted of an equimolar mix of two oligonucleotides. The ligated cDNA went through four rounds of PCR with nested alpha and beta constant-region primers together with the SP2 primer. A single-stranded oligonucleotide containing the SP2 primer and a 12-nucleotide UMI was joined to the 3' end of the cDNA by T4 RNA ligase 1. The ligation reaction was incubated at 16°C for about 20-25 hours. PCR2 was usually performed as a SYBR Green qPCR and halted at a preset threshold so that over-amplification would not occur. Apart from the first purification, every purification step used Agencourt AMPure XP magnetic beads. Libraries were quantified by Qubit and checked on a TapeStation, where a main peak was expected near 650 bp. Pooled libraries were sequenced on an Illumina MiSeq using v2 2x251 paired-end kits, and typically roughly 1-2.1 million reads were obtained per sample. Libraries were pooled at 3 to 4 nM per sample, and roughly 5-7.5% PhiX was added to improve cluster recognition. The authors' pipeline ran thus. FASTQ reads processed by Demultiplexor were assigned V and J genes by Decombinator through tag matching that tolerated a single base-pair mismatch. By using UMIs, Collapsinator corrected both sequencing errors and the frequency errors caused by PCR heterogeneity. CDR3Translator translated TCRs and extracted CDR3s from the conserved cysteine to the FGXG phenylalanine, flagging non-productive sequences. Gini, Shannon entropy and inverse Simpson indices were calculated on repertoires subsampled to equal numbers of UMI-defined TCRs. Within the linear range, a power law was fitted to clonotype abundance distributions using maximum likelihood. On one naive CD8 sample, the pipeline and MIGEC gave similar UMI counts, unique TCR numbers and clonal distributions. The repertoires were searched for several thousand CMV-associated CDR3 sequences that had been compiled from VDJdb and a published dataset. Using fastp trimming at Q25 and MiXCR clonotype assembly, TCRdb reanalyzed the public sequencing data and kept in-frame beta chains. Records with the same CDR3 protein are collapsed into one entry carrying the most frequent genes and DNA. The V and J calls here are based on TCRdb, not the publication. The sample includes more than 100,000 distinct CDR3 sequences, with around a third observed a single time. The top ten clonotypes cover approximately 0.9% of the sample.

As to this clonotype: Its recognized antigen is unknown. Qualities for individual bases were not recorded, and no much larger clone is one base off.

From the cysteine through the phenylalanine, the CDR3 covers 12 amino acids. Only the CDR3 region is kept as DNA, spanning 36 bases read in frame from base 1. The V end loses 5 bases and the J end loses 9 bases, and a stretch of 11 bases separates them. CDR1 is given as SGHTA and CDR2 as FQGNSA, both from the germline V gene. General findings and caveats noted by the study authors: TCR abundance followed a power law with an exponent that was different for naive and memory subsets but consistent across the three individuals. RNA-based TCR counts may be influenced by expression changes linked to T cell activation and differentiation. A clonotype was defined as a single alpha or beta chain sequence rather than as a paired alpha/beta receptor. In both CD4 and CD8 cells, the Gini index increased while Shannon and inverse Simpson diversity decreased from naive through CM, EM and EMRA. The repertoire findings for the naive and memory subsets could not be validated against a ground truth because none was available. Following error correction, more than 90% of naive TCR sequences occurred only once, which made naive abundance distributions much steeper than those of memory subsets.

TCR alpha and beta chain libraries were amplified separately from the second PCR step onward. CMV status of each donor was established by measuring IFNgamma production from CD4+ T cells after fresh PBMCs were stimulated overnight with CMV viral lysate. Using Miltenyi beads, CD4 T cells were first positively selected, and CD8 T cells were then positively selected from the CD4-negative fraction. Cells were stained for CD3, CD4, CD8, CD45RA, CD27 and a live/dead dye and were sorted on a BD Aria II into four subsets based on CD45RA and CD27. Blood came from a few healthy volunteers, each fractionated into CD4 and CD8 T cells and then into four differentiation subsets. Roughly 120 ml of peripheral blood was collected from each donor, and PBMC were isolated by Ficoll-Paque PLUS density-gradient centrifugation. The sorted cells were lysed in RLT buffer, after which RNA was extracted using a Qiagen RNeasy kit and kept at -80 degrees C.

Recombination joined TRBV7-2 with TRBJ2-1, with no reliable assignment of the D segment. The sequenced sample was central memory CD4+ T cells from blood. What this sample's cell subset or site label stands for: central memory, CD45RA- CD27+. The sequence derives from a human donor in good health. The CDR3 region has the sequence CASSTIVGEQFF. The DNA sequence is TGTGCCAGCAGCACCATCGTGGGTGAGCAGTTCTTC. When the CDR3 is completed using the reference TRBV7-2 and TRBJ2-1 genes on either side, the full variable domain is GAGVSQSPSNKVTEKGKDVELRCDPISGHTALYWYRQSLGQGLEFLIYFQGNSAPDKSGLPSDRFSAERTGGSVSTLTIQRTQQEDSAVYLCASSTIVGEQFFGPGTRLTVL.